The 24 T cell receptor beta chains reported below all come from one sample, sequenced in a study of blood T cell repertoires in COVID-19. TCRdb's table, derived via immunoSEQ multiplex PCR, lists solely in-frame clones and lacks some. Here the sample spans some 230,000 clones, about 85% being singletons. Material for sequencing was peripheral blood. These receptors were collected from a man aged 40-49 years with acute or convalescent COVID-19.

The chain has TRBV29-1 and TRBJ1-1; D is unresolved. Looked up from germline, CDR1 is SQVTM and CDR2 is ANQGSEA. This CDR3 spans 11 amino acids. V was pared by 4 bases and J by 1 base, with 4 bases between. The CDR3 bases are TGCAGCGTTGCACAGAACACTGAAGCTTTCTTT. Translating gives CSVAQNTEAFF.

The V gene is TRBV5-8, the J gene TRBJ2-3; possible D gene TRBD1, 7 bases. The CDR3 totals 18 residues. The germline V gene encodes CDR1 SGHTS and CDR2 YDEGEE. Trimming left V 0 bases short and J 6 bases short, with 23 bases between. In DNA, the CDR3 is TGTGCCAGCAGCTTGGAGACGACAGGGAAATTTCGGGGGGATACGCAGTATTTT. The encoded protein is CASSLETTGKFRGDTQYF.

The rearrangement joins TRBV7-6 to TRBJ1-2; perhaps TRBD1 as D (5 bases). Germline CDR1 and CDR2: SGHVS and FNYEAQ. The CDR3 sequence is 14 residues long. V dropped 1 base and J dropped 8 bases, with 14 bases sitting between them. Here the CDR3 DNA reads TGTGCCAGCAGCTTAGGGCATCCCAAGGGGGGCTACACCTTC. As protein: CASSLGHPKGGYTF.

The chain couples TRBV4-2 to TRBJ2-5; 9 bases match TRBD1. The V and J ends lost 4 bases and 5 bases, in that order; junction bases with no gene match: 11. The germline gives CDR1 LGHNA, CDR2 YNFKEQ. The CDR3 spans 16 residues. CDR3 bases: TGTGCCAGCAGCCGCCGGGACAGGGATTTGATGGAGACCCAGTACTTC. Translation: CASSRRDRDLMETQYF.

The chain employs TRBV5-8 and TRBJ1-2; perhaps TRBD1 as D (6 bases). V lost 1 base to trimming and J lost 4 bases, with 17 bases between them. The germline gives CDR1 SGHTS, CDR2 YDEGEE. This CDR3 is built from 16 residues. The CDR3 sequence is CASSLSSGGSFYGYTF. CDR3 sequence (DNA): TGTGCCAGCAGCTTGTCCTCGGGGGGCAGCTTCTATGGCTACACCTTC.

This clone has just one count. V and J are TRBV5-1 and TRBJ2-5; a possible D gene is TRBD2 (6 bases). Trimming left V 2 bases short and J 1 base short, with 12 bases between. This CDR3 is built from 15 residues. Germline V gene data show CDR1 as SGHRS and CDR2 as YFSETQ. CDR3 in DNA: TGCGCCAGCAGCTTCGAGGGGACTGTCCAAGAGACCCAGTACTTC. Translated: CASSFEGTVQETQYF.

The rearrangement links TRBV7-6 to TRBJ2-5; TRBD2 matches 9 bases. The CDR3 totals 15 residues. V trimming: 4 bases; J trimming: 0 bases; junction bases outside the gene matches: 3. Germline V lookup: CDR1 SGHVS, CDR2 FNYEAQ. The CDR3 nucleotides are TGTGCCAGCAGCTCTAGCGGGAAGTACCAAGAGACCCAGTACTTC. Amino acids: CASSSSGKYQETQYF.

The chain uses TRBV2 and TRBJ2-7; 10 bases match TRBD2. CDR1 and CDR2 from the germline V gene are SNHLY and FYNNEI. The CDR3 has 14 residues. Trimming took 6 bases from V and 2 from J; bases not matched to a gene: 4. The CDR3 spells CASRVAGGPYEQYF. The CDR3 DNA sequence: TGTGCCAGCAGGGTAGCGGGGGGTCCCTACGAGCAGTACTTC. Filled out from reference TRBV2 and TRBJ2-7, the complete variable domain reads EPEVTQTPSHQVTQMGQEVILRCVPISNHLYFYWYRQILGQKVEFLVSFYNNEISEKSEIFDDQFSVERPDGSNFTLKIRSTKLEDSAMYFCASRVAGGPYEQYFGPGTRLTVT.

This clone has just one count. J is TRBJ1-3 and V is TRBV2, with D perhaps matching TRBD1 (5 bases). V was trimmed by 4 bases and J by 0 bases, leaving 10 bases between them. There are 15 residues in the CDR3. Germline V gene data show CDR1 as SNHLY and CDR2 as FYNNEI. DNA of the CDR3: TGTGCCAGCAGTGGGAGGGGAGGCTCTGGAAACACCATATATTTT. Protein product: CASSGRGGSGNTIYF.

The chain uses TRBV7-9 and TRBJ1-2; TRBD1 aligns across 7 bases. Germline values: CDR1 SEHNR, CDR2 FQNEAQ (reference sequence). The CDR3 sequence is 13 residues long. The trim removed 3 bases at V and 6 bases at J, leaving 4 bases unmatched. The CDR3 sequence: CASSFTGEDGYTF. The CDR3 DNA reads as TGTGCCAGCAGCTTCACAGGGGAGGATGGCTACACCTTC.

The sample holds one count of this clone. The chain carries TRBV6-4 and TRBJ2-2; weak D call: TRBD2 (5 bases). This CDR3 is 15 amino acids long. Germline V lookup: CDR1 MRHNA, CDR2 SNTAGT. The ends were cut back, 2 bases at V and 3 bases at J, with 10 bases in the middle. CDR3 sequence (DNA): TGTGCCAGCAGTGACGGAGGAAGGCACACCGGGGAGCTGTTTTTT. As protein: CASSDGGRHTGELFF.

The chain has TRBV10-3 and TRBJ1-5, with TRBD1 identical over 7 bases. The CDR3 contains 15 residues. Germline assignment: CDR1 ENHRY and CDR2 SYGVKD. V lost 1 base, J lost 9 bases, and 9 bases stayed unmatched. The CDR3 nucleotides read TGTGCCATCAGTGAGTTGTACAGGGGCGGGTCGCCCCAGCATTTT. Amino acid sequence: CAISELYRGGSPQHF.

The rearrangement joins TRBV27 to TRBJ1-1, with 12 bases fitting TRBD1. The germline V gene has CDR1 MNHEY and CDR2 SMNVEV (reference sequence). CDR3 length: 15 amino acids. Trimming cost V 5 bases and J 7 bases; bases outside gene matches: 8. CDR3 loop: CASSTRDRGRIEAFF. CDR3 DNA: TGTGCCAGCAGTACCCGGGACAGGGGGCGAATTGAAGCTTTCTTT.

This chain joins TRBV5-1 and TRBJ1-1; D not certain. CDR3 size: 16 residues. CDR1 and CDR2 (germline): SGHRS, YFSETQ. Trimming cost V 3 bases and J 1 base, with 16 bases left between them. The CDR3 bases are TGCGCCAGCAGCTCCCTCGGGTTGGGTACGAACACTGAAGCTTTCTTT. It codes for CASSSLGLGTNTEAFF.

A single count supports this clone. The chain is built from TRBV3-1 (or the pseudogene TRBV3-2) and TRBJ1-1, with D possibly being TRBD1 (5 bases). The CDR3 spans 12 residues. CDR1 is LGHDT, CDR2 YNNKEL, per germline (reference sequence). V gave up 4 bases and J gave up 8 bases, with 11 bases separating them. Written as DNA, the CDR3 is TGTGCCAGCAGCCCCATGGGGGGAGAAGCTTTCTTT. As protein: CASSPMGGEAFF.

The chain combines TRBV7-9 with TRBJ2-1, with 7 positions matching TRBD1. Germline CDR1 and CDR2: SEHNR and FQNEAQ (reference sequence). The junction had 7 bases not matched to a gene; V was cut back by 5 bases and J by 0 bases. This CDR3 is built from 16 residues. The CDR3 sequence is CASSDPAGGSYNEQFF. The CDR3 nucleotides are TGTGCCAGCAGCGACCCTGCAGGGGGCTCCTACAATGAGCAGTTCTTC. The full variable domain, its missing parts supplied by reference TRBV7-9 and TRBJ2-1, is DTGVSQNPRHKITKRGQNVTFRCDPISEHNRLYWYRQTLGQGPEFLTYFQNEAQLEKSRLLSDRFSAERPKGSFSTLEIQRTEQGDSAMYLCASSDPAGGSYNEQFFGPGTRLTVL.

About this clone: This sample includes further DNA sequences coding for the same CDR3. CDR3 loop: CASSLGGVEQYF. The DNA of the CDR3 is TGTGCCAGCAGCCTCGGGGGGGTCGAGCAGTACTTC. The rearrangement links TRBV11-2 to TRBJ2-7; 8 bases match TRBD2. The J segment lost 6 bases and the V segment lost 5 bases, leaving 3 bases of the junction unmatched. This CDR3 region has 12 residues. The germline V gene encodes CDR1 SGHAT and CDR2 FQNNGV.

This chain uses TRBV5-6 with TRBJ1-3; no clear D gene. V was cut by 2 bases and J by 4 bases, with 13 bases left in between. Germline V gene sequence: CDR1 SGHDT, CDR2 YYEEEE. The CDR3 is 15 residues long. The CDR3 bases are TGTGCCAGCAGCTTTGACCGGGTCCAGGGAAACACCATATATTTT. It yields the protein CASSFDRVQGNTIYF.

The V call is TRBV24-1, the J call TRBJ2-2; 11 nucleotides agree with TRBD1. This CDR3 region has 16 residues. J gave up 4 bases and V 2 bases, and 2 bases lay outside the gene matches. The V gene's germline CDR1 is KGHDR and CDR2 SFDVKD. This CDR3 is CATSDSGTGGTGELFF. In DNA, the CDR3 is TGTGCCACCAGTGATTCCGGGACAGGGGGCACCGGGGAGCTGTTTTTT.

The chain combines TRBV5-1 with TRBJ2-6; D is possibly TRBD2 (6 bases). The CDR3 spans 17 residues. Germline loops: CDR1 SGHRS, CDR2 YFSETQ. V was cut by 0 bases and J by 0 bases, with 10 bases left in between. CDR3 loop: CASSLAGVGSGANVLTF. CDR3 in DNA: TGCGCCAGCAGCTTGGCGGGGGTAGGCTCTGGGGCCAACGTCCTGACTTTC.

The V and J genes are TRBV7-9 and TRBJ1-2; D may be TRBD1 (5 bases). V was cut by 5 bases and J by 3 bases, with 13 bases left in between. CDR1 is SEHNR, CDR2 FQNEAQ, per germline (reference sequence). The CDR3 extends over 14 amino acids. The CDR3, as DNA: TGTGCCAGCAGCCTGGGGGGTTCGGACTATGGCTACACCTTC. It is translated as CASSLGGSDYGYTF. Complete variable domain (other parts from reference TRBV7-9 and TRBJ1-2): DTGVSQNPRHKITKRGQNVTFRCDPISEHNRLYWYRQTLGQGPEFLTYFQNEAQLEKSRLLSDRFSAERPKGSFSTLEIQRTEQGDSAMYLCASSLGGSDYGYTFGSGTRLTVV.

The V gene is TRBV24-1, the J gene TRBJ2-1; 9 nucleotides match TRBD2. The CDR3 sequence is 15 residues long. Unmatched junction bases numbered 6, after V lost 3 bases and J lost 7 bases. Per germline, CDR1 KGHDR and CDR2 SFDVKD. Written as DNA, the CDR3 is TGTGCCACCAGTGATCCCGGGACTAGCAGGAATGAGCAGTTCTTC. Its translation: CATSDPGTSRNEQFF.

This clone appeared a few times. This chain joins TRBV4-1 and TRBJ1-1, with D hard to call. Deletions cut 0 bases from V and 6 bases from J, with 11 bases between. The CDR3 has 14 residues. In germline, CDR1 is MGHRA, CDR2 YSYEKL. CDR3 region: CASSQDPGEPEAFF. The CDR3 region has the DNA TGCGCCAGCAGCCAAGATCCCGGGGAACCTGAAGCTTTCTTT.

The chain carries TRBV18 and TRBJ1-4; 10 bases align to TRBD1. Per germline, CDR1 KGHSH and CDR2 LQKENI. CDR3 length: 16 residues. The V gene end was trimmed by 3 bases and the J gene end by 2 bases; junction bases not matched to a gene: 3. The DNA for the CDR3 is TGTGCCAGCTCACCCCCGACAGGGGGCACTAATGAAAAACTGTTTTTT. Translated: CASSPPTGGTNEKLFF. Based on the CDR3 plus reference TRBV18 and TRBJ1-4, the full variable domain is NAGVMQNPRHLVRRRGQEARLRCSPMKGHSHVYWYRQLPEEGLKFMVYLQKENIIDESGMPKERFSAEFPKEGPSILRIQQVVRGDSAAYFCASSPPTGGTNEKLFFGSGTQLSVL.